These 20 T cell receptor beta chains share one sample of origin, sequenced in a study of radiotherapy plus CTLA-4 blockade in lung cancer (dated by TCRdb to between 2018 and 2020). The library was built by means of the immunoSEQ multiplex PCR assay. TCRdb retrieved this table from immuneACCESS and kept in-frame rearrangements only. Not all clones are present; in checked studies, unresolved V genes account for under half, and no reason is known for the remainder. The sample table holds about 48,000 clones, of which roughly 90% were seen once. The ten top clones hold less than 20% of the sample. The input for sequencing was peripheral blood, taken from a patient treated with radiotherapy plus ipilimumab. All receptors come from a human donor with non-small cell lung cancer that progressed on radiotherapy plus ipilimumab. Some clones in this sample may be carry-over from other donors' samples.

CDR3 amino acids: CASSLTREFYNEQFF. The CDR3 coding sequence is TGTGCCAGCAGCTTAACGCGGGAGTTCTACAATGAGCAGTTCTTC. The rearrangement uses TRBV11-3 and TRBJ2-1; 7 bases align to TRBD2. Germline V gene sequence: CDR1 SGHNT, CDR2 YENEEA. Germline trimming cut 2 bases from V and 3 bases from J; bases unmatched to any gene: 4. There are 15 residues in the CDR3.

The rearrangement joins TRBV11-2 to TRBJ1-1; tentatively, D is TRBD1 (5 bases). CDR1 and CDR2 from the germline V gene are SGHAT and FQNNGV. This CDR3 contains 13 residues. V was clipped by 5 bases and J by 2 bases, with 9 bases between them. The CDR3 DNA follows: TGTGCCAGCAGCCCCAGGGTTAACACTGAAGCTTTCTTT. This translates into CASSPRVNTEAFF.

The chain couples TRBV27 to TRBJ1-3; 8 nucleotides match TRBD1. This CDR3 has 14 amino acids. CDR1 and CDR2 from the germline V gene are MNHEY and SMNVEV (reference sequence). V lost 4 bases and J lost 7; bases outside the gene matches: 6. This chain's CDR3 is CASSSLTGANTIYF. The CDR3 DNA is TGTGCCAGCAGTTCCCTGACAGGGGCGAACACCATATATTTT.

The chain has TRBV5-6 and TRBJ2-7; 10 positions match TRBD1. This CDR3 region has 14 residues. The V gene end was trimmed by 4 bases and the J gene end by 2 bases; junction bases not matched to a gene: 3. Germline-derived CDR1 and CDR2 are SGHDT and YYEEEE. CDR3 in amino acids: CASSPGQGAYEQYF. The CDR3 nucleotides read TGTGCCAGCAGCCCCGGACAGGGGGCCTACGAGCAGTACTTC.

The gene calls are TRBV12-5 and TRBJ1-4, with D possibly matching TRBD1 (5 bases). The CDR3 consists of 14 residues. CDR1 is LGHNT, CDR2 FRNRAP, per germline. Trimming shortened V by 6 bases and J by 3 bases, and 11 bases separated the two germline ends. The CDR3: CASGQGRANEKLFF. The CDR3 DNA reads as TGTGCTAGTGGGCAGGGAAGGGCTAATGAAAAACTGTTTTTT.

This CDR3 reads CASSRVRGSSNEKLFF. The CDR3 region has the DNA TGCGCCAGCAGCCGGGTACGAGGGAGCTCTAATGAAAAACTGTTTTTT. This chain connects TRBV4-1 to TRBJ1-4; no clear D. The germline CDR1 and CDR2 sequences are MGHRA and YSYEKL. V was cut by 4 bases and J by 3 bases, with 15 bases left in between. The CDR3 runs 16 residues.

The chain carries TRBV28 and TRBJ2-3, with 10 bases identical to TRBD2. Germline CDR1 is MDHEN and CDR2 is SYDVKM. After removal of 4 bases from V and 5 bases from J, the junction contained 9 bases not matched to a gene. This CDR3 has 16 residues. Here the CDR3 DNA reads TGTGCCAGCAGTTCCAAGCGGGAGGGCCATGAAGATACGCAGTATTTT. It specifies CASSSKREGHEDTQYF.

The chain's CDR3 is CASAQGTTYEQYF. For the CDR3, the DNA is TGTGCTAGCGCACAGGGCACGACCTACGAGCAGTACTTC. The J gene is TRBJ2-7, the V gene TRBV12-5, with D maybe TRBD1 (6 bases). The germline gives CDR1 LGHNT, CDR2 FRNRAP. This CDR3 comprises 13 residues. V lost 9 bases, J lost 2 bases, and 14 bases lay in between.

This chain links TRBV7-6 with TRBJ2-6; 9 nucleotides align to TRBD1. The germline V gene encodes CDR1 SGHVS and CDR2 FNYEAQ. V shed 2 bases and J 4 bases; nucleotides not matched to a gene: 9. This CDR3 is built from 18 residues. CDR3 sequence: CASSLSAQGAMGANVLTF. CDR3 bases: TGTGCCAGCAGCTTATCAGCACAGGGGGCGATGGGGGCCAACGTCCTGACTTTC.

V gene TRBV21-1 combines with J gene TRBJ2-3; no DNA check was done on the table's D call, TRBD2. TRBV21-1 is shown as a pseudogene. The CDR3 totals 15 residues. CDR3 protein: CASSKALGLAAAQYF. CDR3 nucleotides: TGTGCCAGCAGCAAAGCGCTTGGACTAGCCGCGGCGCAGTATTTT.

The chain couples TRBV5-1 to TRBJ1-6, with D maybe TRBD1 (6 bases). This CDR3 comprises 15 residues. CDR1 is SGHRS, CDR2 YFSETQ, per germline. Trimming pared 0 bases from V and 7 bases from J, leaving 11 bases between. CDR3 DNA: TGCGCCAGCAGCTTGGCCACAGGGCAGAATTCACCCCTCCACTTT. This translates into CASSLATGQNSPLHF.

The genes are TRBV5-1 and TRBJ2-3, with D perhaps TRBD1 (7 bases). CDR3 length: 15 residues. CDR1 and CDR2 (germline): SGHRS, YFSETQ. Trimming pared 7 bases from V and 2 bases from J, leaving 17 bases between. The CDR3 sequence: CASGPAGQPTDTQYF. CDR3 DNA sequence: TGCGCCAGCGGTCCTGCGGGACAGCCCACAGATACGCAGTATTTT.

The chain employs TRBV7-8 and TRBJ2-7; 12 bases align to TRBD2. V dropped 3 bases and J dropped 7; count of bases not matched to a gene: 13. The CDR3 contains 17 residues. CDR1 and CDR2 (germline): SGHVS, FQNEAQ. This CDR3 reads CASSFDRLAGGMGEQYF. The CDR3 DNA is TGTGCCAGCAGCTTCGACCGTCTAGCGGGAGGGATGGGGGAGCAGTACTTC. Drawing the rest from reference TRBV7-8 and TRBJ2-7, the complete variable domain is GAGVSQSPRYKVAKRGQDVALRCDPISGHVSLFWYQQALGQGPEFLTYFQNEAQLDKSGLPSDRFFAERPEGSVSTLKIQRTQQEDSAVYLCASSFDRLAGGMGEQYFGPGTRLTVT.

This chain joins TRBV12-5 and TRBJ1-2; TRBD1 agrees at 7 bases. CDR1 is LGHNT and CDR2 is FRNRAP in the germline V gene. This CDR3 is 13 amino acids long. With 5 bases clipped from V and 0 bases from J, the junction kept 0 bases outside the gene matches. CDR3 in DNA: TGTGCTAGTGGTACAGGGGCTAACTATGGCTACACCTTC. It specifies CASGTGANYGYTF.

The V call is TRBV6-6, the J call TRBJ1-5; D is uncertain. CDR1 and CDR2 (germline): MNHNY, SVGAGI (reference sequence). Between the trimmed V and J ends, which lost 2 bases and 5 bases, there was a span of 16 bases. CDR3 length equals 16 residues. CDR3 bases: TGTGCCAGCAGTTACGCCGGGAGTCAGACCGATCAGCCCCAGCATTTT. It yields the protein CASSYAGSQTDQPQHF.

The chain is built from TRBV19 and TRBJ1-3; the D is unclear. The CDR3 is 12 amino acids. Trimming removed 3 bases at V and 16 bases at J, with 16 bases between. Germline CDR1 reads LNHDA; CDR2 reads SQIVND (reference sequence). The CDR3 sequence is CASSIVGGETYF. The CDR3 nucleotides read TGTGCCAGTAGTATCGTCGGTGGAGAAACCTATTTT.

The chain employs TRBV9 and TRBJ2-1; the D is unclear. Germline assignment: CDR1 SGDLS and CDR2 YYNGEE. The CDR3 is made up of 14 amino acids. Trimming took 0 bases from V and 4 from J, leaving 8 bases between them. The CDR3: CASSVGLNYNEQFF. In DNA, the CDR3 is TGTGCCAGCAGCGTAGGGCTGAATTACAATGAGCAGTTCTTC.

This rearrangement joins TRBV5-6 to TRBJ2-3; D is possibly TRBD2 (6 bases). The CDR3 contains 16 residues. V was trimmed by 4 bases and J by 4 bases, leaving 19 bases between them. CDR1 is SGHDT, CDR2 YYEEEE, per germline. CDR3 coding DNA: TGTGCCAGCAGCCTCGGACAATGGGAGGAATCAGATACGCAGTATTTT. Its translation: CASSLGQWEESDTQYF.

The chain couples TRBV11-2 to TRBJ2-5; TRBD2 matches 8 bases. The germline gives CDR1 SGHAT, CDR2 FQNNGV. Germline trimming cut 5 bases from V and 2 bases from J; bases unmatched to any gene: 10. CDR3 length: 16 amino acids. DNA for the CDR3: TGTGCCAGCAGCCGCAAGCTAGCGGGCTTTCAAGAGACCCAGTACTTC. It is translated as CASSRKLAGFQETQYF.

The rearrangement uses TRBV7-2 and TRBJ1-1, with 8 bases that match TRBD1. J gave up 2 bases and V 5 bases, and 7 bases lay outside the gene matches. The CDR3 extends over 15 amino acids. Germline CDR1 is SGHTA and CDR2 is FQGNSA. The CDR3 protein is CASSPRQGTNTEAFF. For the CDR3, the DNA is TGTGCCAGCAGCCCCCGACAGGGGACTAACACTGAAGCTTTCTTT. Drawing the rest from reference TRBV7-2 and TRBJ1-1, the complete variable domain is GAGVSQSPSNKVTEKGKDVELRCDPISGHTALYWYRQSLGQGLEFLIYFQGNSAPDKSGLPSDRFSAERTGGSVSTLTIQRTQQEDSAVYLCASSPRQGTNTEAFFGQGTRLTVV.